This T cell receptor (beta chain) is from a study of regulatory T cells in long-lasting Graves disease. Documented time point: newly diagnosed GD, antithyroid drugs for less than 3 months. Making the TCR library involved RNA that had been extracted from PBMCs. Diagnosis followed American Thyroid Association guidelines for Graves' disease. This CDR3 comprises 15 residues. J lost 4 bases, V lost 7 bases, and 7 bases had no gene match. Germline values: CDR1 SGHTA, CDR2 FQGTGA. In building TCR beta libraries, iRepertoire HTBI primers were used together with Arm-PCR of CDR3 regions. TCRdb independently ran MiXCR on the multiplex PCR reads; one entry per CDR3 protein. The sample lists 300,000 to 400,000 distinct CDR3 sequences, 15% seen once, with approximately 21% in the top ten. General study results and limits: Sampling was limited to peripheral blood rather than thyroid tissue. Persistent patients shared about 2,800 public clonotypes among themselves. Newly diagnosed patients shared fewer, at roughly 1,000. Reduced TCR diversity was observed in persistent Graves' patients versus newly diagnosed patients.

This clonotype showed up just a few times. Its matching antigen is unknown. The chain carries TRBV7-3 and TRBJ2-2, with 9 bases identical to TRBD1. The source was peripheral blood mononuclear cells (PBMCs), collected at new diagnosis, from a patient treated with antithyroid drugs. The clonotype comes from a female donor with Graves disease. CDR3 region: CASTRGQGSTGELFF. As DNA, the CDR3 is TGTGCCAGCACCCGGGGACAGGGTAGCACCGGGGAGCTGTTTTTT.